This T cell receptor beta chain was sequenced for a study of cytomegalovirus exposure and HLA in healthy donors. It was with 60 Vbeta and 13 Jbeta primers that the PCR ran. The repertoire was sequenced with immunoSEQ multiplex PCR; TCRdb's copy has only in-frame clones and lacks some. The sample gives some 150,000 clones, roughly four fifths of which show up once; 1.8% is in the top ten. The CDR3 totals 14 residues. Trimming took 7 bases from V and 4 from J, leaving 17 bases between them. In germline, CDR1 is MNHNY, CDR2 SVGAGI (reference sequence). This clonotype was sampled from a female donor in good health and CMV-seropositive. Sample: PBMCs. V usage is TRBV6-6 and J usage is TRBJ2-7, with D uncertain. The CDR3 reads CASMRSFNLYEQYF. CDR3 nucleotide sequence: TGTGCCAGCATGAGATCATTTAACCTTTACGAGCAGTACTTC.